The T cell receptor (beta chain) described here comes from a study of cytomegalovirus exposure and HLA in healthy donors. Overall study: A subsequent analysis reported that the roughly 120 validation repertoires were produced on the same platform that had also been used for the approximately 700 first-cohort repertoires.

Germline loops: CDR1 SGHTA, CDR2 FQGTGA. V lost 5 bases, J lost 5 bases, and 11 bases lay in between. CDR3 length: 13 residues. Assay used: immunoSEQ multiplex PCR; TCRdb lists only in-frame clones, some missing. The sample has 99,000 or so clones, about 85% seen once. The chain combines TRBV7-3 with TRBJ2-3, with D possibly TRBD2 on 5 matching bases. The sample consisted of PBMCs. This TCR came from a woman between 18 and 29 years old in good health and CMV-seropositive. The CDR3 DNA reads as TGTGCCAGCAGCCGCGGACTTAGAGATACGCAGTATTTT. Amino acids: CASSRGLRDTQYF.